This T cell receptor (beta chain) was profiled in a study of lung T cells in sarcoidosis with Löfgren's syndrome. Study-level points and caveats: Multiple Löfgren's syndrome patients reportedly shared TRAV12-1 and TRBV2 CDR3 motifs. TRBV2 was the preferred pairing partner of TRAV12-1, with similar CDR3s.

TCRdb itself ran the reads through MiXCR, one entry per CDR3 protein. The sample has fewer than 80,000 distinct CDR3 sequences, over 20% seen once. CDR3 length equals 14 residues. From germline, CDR1 is SEHNR and CDR2 FQNEAQ (reference sequence). V trimming: 6 bases; J trimming: 4 bases; junction bases outside the gene matches: 7. This clonotype was found many times. Antigen specificity is unknown. The sequenced sample was CD4+ T cells from PBMCs. The J gene is TRBJ2-3, the V gene TRBV7-9; 7 bases agree with TRBD1. The sequence was obtained from a human donor with sarcoidosis (Löfgren's syndrome or another form), or a control subject (not recorded which). Here the CDR3 DNA reads TGTGCCAGCAGTCCCGACAGGGTCCCAGATACGCAGTATTTT. It is translated as CASSPDRVPDTQYF.